The entry below gives a single TCR beta chain sequence along with its context. What it recognizes is unknown. This sample is part of a study of T cells after posttransplantation cyclophosphamide. Regarding the study as a whole: Later post-transplant blood repertoires were often dominated by donor CD8+ memory clones. Skin or GI-infiltrating T cells shared few TRB sequences with blood.

The assay was immunoSEQ multiplex PCR, and TCRdb's table has in-frame clones only and misses some. The table records 51,000 or so clones, roughly 92% of them present only once. Germline V gene data show CDR1 as SGHTS and CDR2 as YDEGEE. V lost 8 bases, J lost 5 bases, and 18 bases stayed unmatched. The CDR3 extends over 17 amino acids. The related graft donor's blood sample was taken on the day of bone marrow donation. The chain is built from TRBV5-8 and TRBJ2-2; 7 positions match TRBD1. Sequencing was performed on PBMCs. The receptor was derived from a woman aged 25 to 39 in good health and a related stem cell transplant donor. The CDR3 sequence is CASIADRGQITTGELFF. The CDR3 DNA is TGTGCCAGTATAGCTGATAGGGGACAGATAACGACCGGGGAGCTGTTTTTT.